These 27 T cell receptor beta chains originate from one sample sequenced in a study of T cell responses to AZD1222 COVID-19 vaccine. Sequencing used immunoSEQ multiplex PCR; TCRdb keeps in-frame clones, though not all of them. The table lists around 130,000 clones, approximately 85% of them singletons. Sequenced material: peripheral blood, taken on day 0 of AZD1222 vaccination. These receptors were obtained from an adult in good health.

This clone appeared once. The CDR3 region is CASRGHGGTDTQYF. The CDR3, as DNA: TGTGCCAGTAGGGGACATGGGGGCACAGATACGCAGTATTTT. The chain employs TRBV19 and TRBJ2-3, with D possibly being TRBD1 (6 bases). CDR3 size: 14 residues. V was cut by 6 bases and J by 1 base, with 11 bases left in between. CDR1 and CDR2 from the germline V gene are LNHDA and SQIVND (reference sequence). Based on the CDR3 plus reference TRBV19 and TRBJ2-3, the full variable domain is DGGITQSPKYLFRKEGQNVTLSCEQNLNHDAMYWYRQDPGQGLRLIYYSQIVNDFQKGDIAEGYSVSREKKESFPLTVTSAQKNPTAFYLCASRGHGGTDTQYFGPGTRLTVL.

The V and J genes are TRBV11-3 and TRBJ2-1; either TRBD1 or TRBD2 may supply D (6 bases each). The germline V and J ends were trimmed by 1 base and 6 bases, with 16 bases remaining between them. Per germline, CDR1 SGHNT and CDR2 YENEEA. The CDR3 contains 16 residues. The CDR3 sequence is CASSLAGVGGRNEQFF. CDR3 nucleotide sequence: TGTGCCAGCAGCTTAGCGGGGGTTGGGGGGCGCAATGAGCAGTTCTTC.

The chain uses TRBV5-8 and TRBJ1-4; D may be TRBD1 (6 bases). The CDR3 is 14 residues long. Per the germline V gene, CDR1 is SGHTS and CDR2 is YDEGEE. The V end lost 4 bases, the J end lost 4 bases, and 11 bases lay between the germline ends. The CDR3 sequence is CASSLQGFNEKLFF. In nucleotides, the CDR3 is TGTGCCAGCAGCCTACAGGGATTTAATGAAAAACTGTTTTTT. Combining the CDR3 with reference TRBV5-8 and TRBJ1-4 gives the whole variable domain EAGVTQSPTHLIKTRGQQATLRCSPISGHTSVYWYQQALGLGLQFLLWYDEGEERNRGNFPPRFSGRQFPNYSSELNVNALELEDSALYLCASSLQGFNEKLFFGSGTQLSVL.

The rearrangement uses TRBV11-2 and TRBJ2-2; unclear D gene. The CDR3 contains 13 residues. Germline V gives CDR1 SGHAT, CDR2 FQNNGV. Trimming removed 5 bases from V and 3 bases from J, with 7 bases in between. The CDR3 DNA is TGTGCCAGCAGCGGGGATTACACCGGGGAGCTGTTTTTT. The encoded protein is CASSGDYTGELFF.

CDR3 protein: CASTFAGTAYEQYF. CDR3 DNA: TGTGCCAGCACCTTTGCCGGGACAGCCTACGAGCAGTACTTC. The genes are TRBV3-1 (or the pseudogene TRBV3-2) and TRBJ2-7; TRBD1 agrees at 7 bases. There are 14 residues in the CDR3. V shed 7 bases and J 2 bases; nucleotides not matched to a gene: 8. Germline V gives CDR1 LGHDT, CDR2 YNNKEL (reference sequence).

The gene calls are TRBV7-6 and TRBJ1-2, with 10 positions matching TRBD1. The length of the CDR3 is 15 residues. After removal of 5 bases from V and 2 bases from J, the junction contained 5 bases not matched to a gene. From germline, CDR1 is SGHVS and CDR2 FNYEAQ. The CDR3 loop is CASSLMGQGNYGYTF. The CDR3 DNA reads TGTGCCAGCAGCCTAATGGGACAGGGGAACTATGGCTACACCTTC. The entire variable domain, with the rest obtained from reference TRBV7-6 and TRBJ1-2, is as follows: GAGVSQSPRYKVTKRGQDVALRCDPISGHVSLYWYRQALGQGPEFLTYFNYEAQQDKSGLPNDRFSAERPEGSISTLTIQRTEQRDSAMYRCASSLMGQGNYGYTFGSGTRLTVV.

The chain recombines TRBV3-1 (or the pseudogene TRBV3-2) with TRBJ2-1; the match to TRBD2 covers 7 bases. V trimming: 1 base; J trimming: 9 bases; junction bases outside the gene matches: 9. CDR1 is LGHDT, CDR2 YNNKEL, per germline (reference sequence). This CDR3 contains 15 residues. CDR3 sequence reads: CASSQGQGGIGEQFF. DNA of the CDR3: TGTGCCAGCAGCCAAGGGCAGGGAGGGATTGGTGAGCAGTTCTTC.

The chain couples TRBV5-5 to TRBJ2-7, with TRBD1 identical over 8 bases. The ends lost 7 bases at V and 0 bases at J; junction bases unmatched: 9. The CDR3 is 15 amino acids. Germline lookup yields CDR1 SGHKS and CDR2 YYEKEE (reference sequence). In DNA, the CDR3 is TGTGCCAGCGGAACAACAGGGGGGAGCTCCTACGAGCAGTACTTC. This encodes CASGTTGGSSYEQYF.

This chain connects TRBV23-1 to TRBJ2-7; tentative D call: TRBD2 (6 bases). TRBV23-1 is annotated as an ORF whose role is uncertain. Between the trimmed V and J ends, which lost 2 bases and 2 bases, there was a span of 19 bases. This CDR3 region has 17 residues. The CDR3 DNA reads TGCGCCAGCAGTCAAATGGGCGGGGCGCCCCTCCCCTACGAGCAGTACTTC. As protein: CASSQMGGAPLPYEQYF.

A single count supports this clone. The chain joins TRBV5-4 to TRBJ2-3, with a possible D match to TRBD2 (6 bases). The CDR3 has 16 residues. Germline V gene lookup returns CDR1 SGHNT and CDR2 YYREEE (reference sequence). The germline V and J ends were trimmed by 4 bases and 0 bases, with 15 bases remaining between them. CDR3 amino acids: CASSVVGGASTDTQYF. The CDR3 coding sequence is TGTGCCAGCAGCGTTGTAGGCGGGGCTAGCACAGATACGCAGTATTTT.

The V gene is TRBV9, the J gene TRBJ2-7; D assignment may be TRBD1 or TRBD2 (6 bases each). Between the trimmed V and J ends, which lost 3 bases and 4 bases, there was a span of 20 bases. The CDR3 sequence is 16 residues long. Germline-derived CDR1 and CDR2 are SGDLS and YYNGEE. In DNA form, the CDR3 reads TGTGCCAGCAGCGCAGTACCGGGGGCCGCTAAGTACGAGCAGTACTTC. It encodes CASSAVPGAAKYEQYF.

V gene TRBV30 combines with J gene TRBJ2-7; 7 bases are a match to TRBD1. The ends lost 7 bases at V and 3 bases at J; junction bases unmatched: 6. Germline loops: CDR1 GTSNPN, CDR2 SVGIG (reference sequence). The CDR3 runs to 12 residues. CDR3 sequence: CASHPGGYEQYF. CDR3 DNA sequence: TGTGCCTCTCACCCAGGGGGCTACGAGCAGTACTTC.

The gene calls are TRBV27 and TRBJ1-4; D is unclear. CDR3 size: 15 residues. Trimming stripped 3 bases from V and 5 bases from J, with 13 bases between. Germline V CDR1 and CDR2: MNHEY, SMNVEV (reference sequence). The CDR3 DNA sequence: TGTGCCAGCAGTTTGTTGGGCGACAAGAATGAAAAACTGTTTTTT. Protein product: CASSLLGDKNEKLFF.

V usage is TRBV24-1 and J usage is TRBJ2-1, with TRBD2 matching over 12 bases. There are 16 residues in the CDR3. Germline V gene lookup returns CDR1 KGHDR and CDR2 SFDVKD. J gave up 4 bases and V 3 bases, and 3 bases lay outside the gene matches. The CDR3 DNA is TGTGCCACCAGTGATGCCCTAGCGGGAGGGTACAATGAGCAGTTCTTC. Protein product: CATSDALAGGYNEQFF.

The V call is TRBV29-1, the J call TRBJ2-6; TRBD1 matches at 8 bases. V trimming: 7 bases; J trimming: 10 bases; junction bases outside the gene matches: 6. The CDR3 totals 12 residues. CDR1 SQVTM and CDR2 ANQGSEA come from the germline V gene. The CDR3 protein is CSANGQGNVLTF. CDR3 bases: TGCAGCGCTAACGGACAGGGTAACGTCCTGACTTTC.

This chain links TRBV12-3 or TRBV12-4 with TRBJ1-5; D is unclear. Between the trimmed V and J ends, which lost 2 bases and 2 bases, there was a span of 4 bases. The CDR3 has 13 amino acids. In DNA form, the CDR3 reads TGTGCCAGCAGTTTATTAGGCAATCAGCCCCAGCATTTT. Translating gives CASSLLGNQPQHF.

The gene calls are TRBV7-3 and TRBJ2-3; 11 nucleotides line up with TRBD2. Trimming took 5 bases from V and 4 from J; bases not matched to a gene: 5. Germline CDR1 and CDR2: SGHTA and FQGTGA. The CDR3 consists of 15 residues. This CDR3 is CASSLSGGAADTQYF. DNA for the CDR3: TGTGCCAGCAGCCTTAGCGGGGGGGCGGCAGATACGCAGTATTTT.

In its sample, this clone was seen a few times. This sequence joins TRBV5-6 and TRBJ1-2; weak D call: TRBD1 (5 bases). The V gene lost 3 bases and the J gene lost 4 bases, with 16 bases spanning the gap. Germline values: CDR1 SGHDT, CDR2 YYEEEE. The CDR3 spans 15 residues. As DNA, the CDR3 is TGTGCCAGCAGCTCGTACAGGATCCCTATCTATGGCTACACCTTC. Protein sequence: CASSSYRIPIYGYTF.

V and J are TRBV11-3 and TRBJ2-1; 7 nucleotides line up with TRBD2. The V gene's germline CDR1 is SGHNT and CDR2 YENEEA. This CDR3 region has 13 residues. V was clipped by 1 base and J by 6 bases; unmatched bases: 0. CDR3 bases: TGTGCCAGCAGCTTAGGCGGGAGCAATGAGCAGTTCTTC. Translation gives CASSLGGSNEQFF.

DNA of the CDR3: TGTGCCATCAGTGTGGATCCAGGGTACAATCAGCCCCAGCATTTT. It translates to CAISVDPGYNQPQHF. The chain joins TRBV10-3 to TRBJ1-5, with a tentative D call TRBD1 (5 bases). The CDR3 covers 15 residues. The germline V gene encodes CDR1 ENHRY and CDR2 SYGVKD. Trimming shortened V by 4 bases and J by 3 bases, and 13 bases separated the two germline ends.

The gene calls are TRBV27 and TRBJ2-1; a weak D match, TRBD2 (6 bases). The CDR3 spans 14 residues. Germline assignment: CDR1 MNHEY and CDR2 SMNVEV (reference sequence). Trimming took 4 bases from V and 8 from J, leaving 15 bases between them. For the CDR3, the DNA is TGTGCCAGCAGTTCCGGGACTGCGGTCGATGAGCAGTTCTTC. This sequence encodes CASSSGTAVDEQFF.

The chain has TRBV25-1 and TRBJ1-5; D uncertain. The V end lost 4 bases, the J end lost 4 bases, and 8 bases lay between the germline ends. This CDR3 has 13 amino acids. Germline values: CDR1 MGHDK, CDR2 SYGVNS. The CDR3 region has the DNA TGTGCCAGCAGTGGTGGCGGGAATCAGCCCCAGCATTTT. Translating gives CASSGGGNQPQHF.

The chain has TRBV9 and TRBJ2-7, with 11 bases that match TRBD2. The length of the CDR3 is 13 residues. V was clipped by 4 bases and J by 4 bases; unmatched bases: 1. Germline V gene lookup returns CDR1 SGDLS and CDR2 YYNGEE. CDR3 DNA: TGTGCCAGCAGCCGGACTAGCGGGTACGAGCAGTACTTC. The encoded protein is CASSRTSGYEQYF.

This chain uses TRBV5-1 with TRBJ2-1; D possibly matches TRBD1 or TRBD2 (5 bases each). CDR1 and CDR2 from the germline V gene are SGHRS and YFSETQ. V shed 4 bases and J shed 5 bases, with 10 bases lying between them. This CDR3 is built from 13 residues. The CDR3 nucleotides are TGCGCCAGCAGCATGGGACCCAACAATGAGCAGTTCTTC. The encoded protein is CASSMGPNNEQFF.

The chain joins TRBV10-2 to TRBJ1-2, with a possible D match to TRBD1 (6 bases). The CDR3 runs 15 residues. Trimming pared 5 bases from V and 4 bases from J, leaving 17 bases between. Germline values: CDR1 WSHSY, CDR2 SAAADI. The CDR3 sequence: CASSPQGTGVYGYTF. For the CDR3, the DNA is TGCGCCAGCAGTCCCCAGGGGACCGGTGTCTATGGCTACACCTTC.

V is TRBV5-1 and J is TRBJ2-7, with D perhaps given as TRBD1 or TRBD2 (5 bases each). The CDR3 runs 15 residues. Trimming removed 2 bases at V and 3 bases at J, with 15 bases between. Germline V gene data show CDR1 as SGHRS and CDR2 as YFSETQ. The DNA of the CDR3 is TGCGCCAGCAGCTTCTCCGGGACGTTAGGCTACGAGCAGTACTTC. Translation gives CASSFSGTLGYEQYF.

The chain links TRBV28 to TRBJ1-2; no firm D call. This CDR3 comprises 14 residues. Trimming took off 6 bases at V and 4 bases at J, with 15 bases between the two ends. Germline CDR1 is MDHEN and CDR2 is SYDVKM. This CDR3 reads CASSQANPIYGYTF. In DNA form, the CDR3 reads TGTGCCAGCAGCCAGGCCAACCCCATCTATGGCTACACCTTC.